These 21 T cell receptor beta chains were sequenced from one sample in a study of long-term antiretroviral therapy in people with HIV. Researchers report immunoSEQ v3.0 was run at survey level. Some clones are missing from TCRdb's copy, which holds only in-frame ones; the method was immunoSEQ multiplex PCR. The table includes under 30,000 clones, around 85% detected once. The specimen comprised unsorted PBMCs, sampled around 5 years before starting antiretroviral therapy. These receptors were taken from a man aged 50 to 59 with HIV.

The V and J genes are TRBV5-4 and TRBJ1-1; D is unclear. V lost 4 bases to trimming and J lost 3 bases, with 7 bases between them. The CDR3 has 12 residues. The germline V gene encodes CDR1 SGHNT and CDR2 YYREEE (reference sequence). CDR3 sequence reads: CASSALDTEAFF. The DNA for the CDR3 is TGTGCCAGCAGCGCGTTAGACACTGAAGCTTTCTTT. The full variable domain, with the rest looked up from reference TRBV5-4 and TRBJ1-1, is ETGVTQSPTHLIKTRGQQVTLRCSSQSGHNTVSWYQQALGQGPQFIFQYYREEENGRGNFPPRFSGLQFPNYSSELNVNALELDDSALYLCASSALDTEAFFGQGTRLTVV.

V is TRBV5-1 and J is TRBJ2-3; 7 nucleotides line up with TRBD2. Germline CDR1 SGHRS, CDR2 YFSETQ. The CDR3 has 15 residues. V dropped 1 base and J dropped 5; count of bases not matched to a gene: 7. CDR3 nucleotides: TGCGCCAGCAGCTTGACGGGGGGAGTTGAAGATACGCAGTATTTT. It translates to CASSLTGGVEDTQYF. The whole variable domain, remainder taken from reference TRBV5-1 and TRBJ2-3, is KAGVTQTPRYLIKTRGQQVTLSCSPISGHRSVSWYQQTPGQGLQFLFEYFSETQRNKGNFPGRFSGRQFSNSRSEMNVSTLELGDSALYLCASSLTGGVEDTQYFGPGTRLTVL.

The chain is built from TRBV2 and TRBJ2-1, with D possibly being TRBD2 (7 bases). Germline V gene data show CDR1 as SNHLY and CDR2 as FYNNEI. The germline V and J ends were trimmed by 7 bases and 7 bases, with 20 bases remaining between them. The CDR3 contains 15 residues. CDR3 nucleotide sequence: TGTGCCAGCACCAATCAAGGGGGGGCCTGGAATGAGCAGTTCTTC. This encodes CASTNQGGAWNEQFF.

This clone was seen a few times. The chain couples TRBV27 to TRBJ1-2; tentatively, D is TRBD1 (6 bases). V was shortened by 2 bases and J by 8 bases, with 12 bases between the two germline ends. The CDR3 is made up of 13 amino acids. Germline-derived CDR1 and CDR2 are MNHEY and SMNVEV (reference sequence). DNA for the CDR3: TGTGCCAGCAGTTTAGAACAGGGTGTAGGCTACACCTTC. Translating it yields CASSLEQGVGYTF.

This chain links TRBV4-3 with TRBJ2-6; the D is unclear. This CDR3 has 15 amino acids. Germline-derived CDR1 and CDR2 are LGHNA and YSLEER. The V and J ends lost 5 bases and 0 bases respectively, with 8 bases between them. The CDR3 DNA sequence: TGCGCCAGCAGCAGGCGCATCTCTGGGGCCAACGTCCTGACTTTC. Its protein is CASSRRISGANVLTF.

With respect to this clone: The junction shows a germline mismatch at one end, possibly a read error. The chain carries TRBV11-1 and TRBJ2-5; TRBD2 might be the D (6 bases). The germline CDR1 and CDR2 sequences are SGHAT and FQDESV (reference sequence). The CDR3 loop spans 14 amino acids. As DNA, the CDR3 is TGTGCCAGCAGAGGAGCCGGGAGCCAAGGGACCCAGTACTTC. Protein sequence: CASRGAGSQGTQYF.

The chain is built from TRBV6-5 and TRBJ2-1, with D hard to call. Germline V CDR1 and CDR2: MNHEY, SVGAGI. CDR3 size: 15 residues. Trimming cost V 1 base and J 5 bases, with 12 bases left between them. The CDR3 nucleotides read TGTGCCAGCAGTTACTTGGGGAAAGTTGACAATGAGCAGTTCTTC. Its protein product is CASSYLGKVDNEQFF.

The chain couples TRBV7-2 to TRBJ1-5, with 9 bases aligning to TRBD1. The V gene's germline CDR1 is SGHTA and CDR2 FQGNSA. The CDR3 is made up of 16 amino acids. V lost 4 bases, J lost 7 bases, and 11 bases stayed unmatched. The CDR3 spells CASSYLTGGGGQPQHF. CDR3 nucleotide sequence: TGTGCCAGCAGCTATCTAACAGGGGGCGGGGGACAGCCCCAGCATTTT.

This clone has only a few counts. The J gene is TRBJ2-7, the V gene TRBV11-2; D ambiguous. The CDR3 has 13 amino acids. In germline, CDR1 is SGHAT, CDR2 FQNNGV. Trimming stripped 5 bases from V and 5 bases from J, with 13 bases between. This CDR3 reads CASSRGPWDEQYF. For the CDR3, the DNA is TGTGCCAGCAGCCGTGGACCATGGGACGAGCAGTACTTC.

The V gene is TRBV6-5, the J gene TRBJ1-2; no firm D call. The CDR3 extends over 13 amino acids. Germline lookup yields CDR1 MNHEY and CDR2 SVGAGI. Deletions cut 8 bases from V and 4 bases from J, with 14 bases between. The CDR3 region has the DNA TGTGCCAGCGCCCCCTCCCCCCCCTATGGCTACACCTTC. Protein product: CASAPSPPYGYTF.

The V gene is TRBV20-1, the J gene TRBJ1-5; D is perhaps TRBD1 (6 bases). The V gene's germline CDR1 is DFQATT and CDR2 SNEGSKA (reference sequence). Trimming cost V 5 bases and J 5 bases, with 7 bases left between them. The CDR3 sequence is 11 residues long. CDR3 bases: TGCAGTGCTGGACAGTATCAGCCCCAGCATTTT. Translating gives CSAGQYQPQHF.

The V call is TRBV11-3, the J call TRBJ2-1, with a tentative D call TRBD2 (6 bases). The CDR3 is 14 amino acids. V was clipped by 0 bases and J by 7 bases, with 10 bases between them. The germline V gene encodes CDR1 SGHNT and CDR2 YENEEA. The CDR3 loop is CASSLDLGTNEQFF. The CDR3 bases are TGTGCCAGCAGCTTAGACCTAGGGACTAATGAGCAGTTCTTC.

V is TRBV27 and J is TRBJ2-4; TRBD1 matches 7 bases. The CDR3 has 16 amino acids. Germline CDR1 reads MNHEY; CDR2 reads SMNVEV (reference sequence). Trimming cost V 5 bases and J 1 base; bases outside gene matches: 8. The CDR3 loop is CASSPTGSRAKNIQYF. Written as DNA, the CDR3 is TGTGCCAGCAGTCCGACAGGGTCGAGGGCCAAAAACATTCAGTACTTC.

This clone showed up just once. The rearrangement uses TRBV5-8 and TRBJ1-6, with 9 bases fitting TRBD1. The J segment lost 5 bases and the V segment lost 4 bases, leaving 1 base of the junction unmatched. Germline assignment: CDR1 SGHTS and CDR2 YDEGEE. CDR3 length equals 14 residues. In nucleotides, the CDR3 is TGTGCCAGCAGCGGACAGGGGAATAATTCACCCCTCCACTTT. Its translation: CASSGQGNNSPLHF. Variable domain in full (rest from reference TRBV5-8 and TRBJ1-6): EAGVTQSPTHLIKTRGQQATLRCSPISGHTSVYWYQQALGLGLQFLLWYDEGEERNRGNFPPRFSGRQFPNYSSELNVNALELEDSALYLCASSGQGNNSPLHFGNGTRLTVT.

V and J are TRBV5-1 and TRBJ2-7; no firm D call. The CDR3 consists of 12 residues. Germline CDR1 reads SGHRS; CDR2 reads YFSETQ. V dropped 4 bases and J dropped 4 bases, with 9 bases sitting between them. Here the CDR3 reads CASSLDWYEQYF. DNA for the CDR3: TGCGCCAGCAGCCTCGACTGGTACGAGCAGTACTTC.

The gene calls are TRBV10-2 and TRBJ2-3; 13 bases are shared with TRBD2. CDR3 length: 16 amino acids. V lost 7 bases and J lost 4; bases outside the gene matches: 8. Germline V CDR1 and CDR2: WSHSY, SAAADI. CDR3 protein: CASKKLAGGIADTQYF. DNA of the CDR3: TGCGCCAGCAAGAAACTAGCGGGAGGGATCGCAGATACGCAGTATTTT.

The rearrangement links TRBV19 to TRBJ2-1, with TRBD2 identical over 9 bases. The germline V gene encodes CDR1 LNHDA and CDR2 SQIVND (reference sequence). Losses at the gene ends were 4 bases for V and 0 bases for J; bases not matched to a gene: 4. The CDR3 extends over 16 amino acids. This chain's CDR3 is CASSTLAGLSYNEQFF. In DNA form, the CDR3 reads TGTGCCAGTAGTACTCTAGCGGGGCTCTCCTACAATGAGCAGTTCTTC.

The V and J genes are TRBV2 and TRBJ1-1; 7 bases are shared with TRBD1. This CDR3 has 15 amino acids. The germline gives CDR1 SNHLY, CDR2 FYNNEI. The trim removed 7 bases at V and 5 bases at J, leaving 13 bases unmatched. The CDR3 DNA reads TGTGCCAGCATCCGATCGGAGGGGGCAAATACTGAAGCTTTCTTT. It encodes CASIRSEGANTEAFF.

As to this clone: The conserved final phenylalanine or tryptophan is absent from the CDR3, which likely points to a read error. The limits of the CDR3 on the DNA are not certain, so only TCRdb's listed CDR3 is given. The chain is built from TRBV12-5 and TRBJ1-1; the tabulated D call, TRBD1, remains unverified against the DNA. Germline V gene sequence: CDR1 LGHNT, CDR2 FRNRAP. The CDR3 sequence runs 10 residues, both termini included. The CDR3 protein is CASGRLTGAP.

The chain is built from TRBV19 and TRBJ2-3; 11 bases match TRBD1. V was clipped by 3 bases and J by 6 bases; unmatched bases: 5. There are 15 residues in the CDR3. Germline-derived CDR1 and CDR2 are LNHDA and SQIVND (reference sequence). CDR3 residues: CASSIGQGAVDTQYF. The CDR3 DNA reads as TGTGCCAGTAGTATCGGACAGGGGGCGGTGGATACGCAGTATTTT.

This chain uses TRBV5-1 with TRBJ2-2; D is unresolved. The CDR3 is made up of 16 amino acids. CDR1 is SGHRS, CDR2 YFSETQ, per germline. With 0 bases removed from V and 1 base from J, the gap between germline ends came to 10 bases. CDR3 sequence (DNA): TGCGCCAGCAGCTTGGGGTTGACGCTGAACACCGGGGAGCTGTTTTTT. It yields the protein CASSLGLTLNTGELFF.